This is a list of T cell receptor beta chains from one sample in a study of blood T cell repertoires in COVID-19. Clones were sequenced by immunoSEQ multiplex PCR, and TCRdb holds only the in-frame ones, with some missing. The sample contains 200,000 to 250,000 clones, 70% to 90% of which appear only once. The sequencing input was PBMCs or T cells enriched from blood (not recorded which). Receptors originate from a man aged 25 to 40 who had recovered from COVID-19. CDR3s include the opening cysteine and the closing phenylalanine or tryptophan. A D gene is named only where the DNA matches it firmly. Not every row has a clone size; where given, it reads once, few, many or a size class.

V gene: TRBV3-1/TRBV3-2
clone size: NA
J gene: TRBJ1-2
D gene: NA
CDR3 protein: CASSQDLRTVDGYTF
CDR3 DNA: TGTGCCAGCAGCCAAGACCTGAGGACAGTGGATGGCTACACCTTC

V gene: TRBV7-2
clone size: NA
J gene: TRBJ1-2
D gene: TRBD1
CDR3 protein: CASSFATGNYGYTF
CDR3 DNA: TGTGCCAGCAGCTTCGCGACAGGGAACTATGGCTACACCTTC

V gene: TRBV7-9
clone size: few
J gene: TRBJ1-6
D gene: NA
CDR3 protein: CASSLSGSNSPLHF
CDR3 DNA: TGTGCCAGCAGCCTGTCGGGGAGTAATTCACCCCTCCACTTT

V gene: TRBV5-6
clone size: NA
J gene: TRBJ2-7
D gene: TRBD2
CDR3 protein: CASSLGLAGEAYEQYF
CDR3 DNA: TGTGCCAGCAGCTTGGGGCTAGCGGGGGAAGCCTACGAGCAGTACTTC

V gene: TRBV20-1
clone size: NA
J gene: TRBJ2-1
D gene: NA
CDR3 protein: CSAPRLNEQFF
CDR3 DNA: TGCAGTGCTCCCAGATTGAATGAGCAGTTCTTC

V gene: TRBV30
clone size: NA
J gene: TRBJ1-1
D gene: TRBD1
CDR3 protein: CAWNPQGETEAFF
CDR3 DNA: TGTGCCTGGAATCCGCAGGGGGAAACTGAAGCTTTCTTT

V gene: TRBV19
clone size: NA
J gene: TRBJ2-3
D gene: TRBD1
CDR3 protein: CASSIYRGLSDTQYF
CDR3 DNA: TGTGCCAGTAGTATCTACAGGGGGCTATCGGATACGCAGTATTTT

V gene: TRBV15
clone size: NA
J gene: TRBJ2-1
D gene: NA
CDR3 protein: CATSRGSLTGNGEQFF
CDR3 DNA: TGTGCCACCAGCAGGGGGAGCCTGACAGGTAATGGGGAGCAGTTCTTC

V gene: TRBV5-1
clone size: NA
J gene: TRBJ1-2
D gene: TRBD1
CDR3 protein: CASSSETGVGYTF
CDR3 DNA: TGCGCCAGCAGCTCCGAGACAGGGGTCGGCTACACCTTC

V gene: TRBV28
clone size: NA
J gene: TRBJ1-2
D gene: TRBD1
CDR3 protein: CASKTGTAIYGYTF
CDR3 DNA: TGTGCCAGTAAAACCGGGACAGCCATCTATGGCTACACCTTC

V gene: TRBV24-1
clone size: NA
J gene: TRBJ2-1
D gene: NA
CDR3 protein: CATRSGTYLFF
CDR3 DNA: TGTGCCACCAGGTCCGGGACTTATCTGTTCTTC

V gene: TRBV7-6
clone size: NA
J gene: TRBJ1-4
D gene: NA
CDR3 protein: CASSLGPGNEKLFF
CDR3 DNA: TGTGCCAGCAGCTTAGGCCCGGGTAATGAAAAACTGTTTTTT

V gene: TRBV6-2/TRBV6-3
clone size: NA
J gene: TRBJ2-4
D gene: TRBD2
CDR3 protein: CASSSPSGGAGNIQYF
CDR3 DNA: TGTGCCAGCAGTTCCCCTAGCGGGGGGGCGGGGAACATTCAGTACTTC

V gene: TRBV30
clone size: NA
J gene: TRBJ1-3
D gene: NA
CDR3 protein: CACQPGGNTIYF
CDR3 DNA: TGTGCCTGCCAACCAGGTGGAAACACCATATATTTT

V gene: TRBV6-2/TRBV6-3
clone size: few
J gene: TRBJ2-3
D gene: TRBD1
CDR3 protein: CASSSGTGLITDTQYF
CDR3 DNA: TGTGCCAGCAGCTCCGGGACAGGGCTTATCACAGATACGCAGTATTTT

V gene: TRBV4-2
clone size: few
J gene: TRBJ2-2
D gene: NA
CDR3 protein: CASSQEYRGTGELFF
CDR3 DNA: TGTGCCAGCAGCCAAGAGTATCGGGGCACCGGGGAGCTGTTTTTT

V gene: TRBV7-9
clone size: NA
J gene: TRBJ1-1
D gene: TRBD1
CDR3 protein: CATDLTGVGEAFF
CDR3 DNA: TGTGCCACCGACCTTACAGGGGTCGGTGAAGCTTTCTTT

V gene: TRBV7-6
clone size: NA
J gene: TRBJ2-3
D gene: TRBD2
CDR3 protein: CASSLVPSGRPNTQYF
CDR3 DNA: TGTGCCAGCAGCTTAGTCCCCAGCGGGAGGCCCAATACGCAGTATTTT

V gene: TRBV6-2/TRBV6-3
clone size: NA
J gene: TRBJ2-7
D gene: NA
CDR3 protein: CASSYTISHEQYF
CDR3 DNA: TGTGCCAGCAGTTACACAATCTCCCACGAGCAGTACTTC

V gene: TRBV30
clone size: NA
J gene: TRBJ2-3
D gene: NA
CDR3 protein: CAWSPGTDTQYF
CDR3 DNA: TGTGCCTGGAGTCCCGGCACAGATACGCAGTATTTT

V gene: TRBV5-4
clone size: NA
J gene: TRBJ2-7
D gene: TRBD1
CDR3 protein: CASSAARDRGNEQYF
CDR3 DNA: TGTGCCAGCAGCGCCGCCCGGGACAGGGGGAACGAGCAGTACTTC

V gene: TRBV25-1
clone size: NA
J gene: TRBJ1-5
D gene: TRBD1
CDR3 protein: CASSETDRGDQPQHF
CDR3 DNA: TGTGCCAGCAGTGAAACCGACAGGGGGGATCAGCCCCAGCATTTT

V gene: TRBV28
clone size: NA
J gene: TRBJ2-5
D gene: TRBD1
CDR3 protein: CASSLTTGTLQETQYF
CDR3 DNA: TGTGCCAGCAGTTTAACGACAGGGACCCTCCAAGAGACCCAGTACTTC

V gene: TRBV10-3
clone size: NA
J gene: TRBJ2-7
D gene: TRBD1
CDR3 protein: CAIEEGTGNYEQYF
CDR3 DNA: TGTGCCATCGAGGAGGGGACAGGGAACTACGAGCAGTACTTC

V gene: TRBV10-3
clone size: few
J gene: TRBJ1-1
D gene: TRBD1
CDR3 protein: CAISEGRQGGGAFF
CDR3 DNA: TGTGCCATCAGTGAAGGGAGACAGGGTGGTGGGGCTTTCTTT